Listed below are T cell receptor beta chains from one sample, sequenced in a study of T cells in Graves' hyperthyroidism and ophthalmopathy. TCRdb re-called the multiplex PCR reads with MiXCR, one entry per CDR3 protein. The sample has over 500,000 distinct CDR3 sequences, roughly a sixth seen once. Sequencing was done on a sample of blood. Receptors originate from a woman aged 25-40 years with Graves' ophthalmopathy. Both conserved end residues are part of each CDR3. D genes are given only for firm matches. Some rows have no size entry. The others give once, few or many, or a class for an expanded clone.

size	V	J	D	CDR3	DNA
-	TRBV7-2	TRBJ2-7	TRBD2	CASSLSISGSNAYEQYF	TGTGCCAGCAGCCTTAGTATTAGCGGGAGTAACGCCTACGAGCAGTACTTC
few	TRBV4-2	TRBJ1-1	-	CASSQDSQGTEAFF	TGTGCCAGCAGCCAAGACAGCCAAGGGACTGAAGCTTTCTTT
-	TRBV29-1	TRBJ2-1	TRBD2	CSVGLAGGNGQFF	TGCAGCGTCGGACTAGCGGGAGGCAATGGGCAGTTCTTC
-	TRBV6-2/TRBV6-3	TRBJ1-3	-	CASRLTGIYGNTIYF	TGTGCCAGCAGGTTAACAGGGATTTACGGAAACACCATATATTTT
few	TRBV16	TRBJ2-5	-	CASSQARGKQETQYF	TGTGCCAGCAGCCAGGCCCGGGGCAAGCAAGAGACCCAGTACTTC
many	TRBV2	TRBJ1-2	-	CASSEGGLYPYGYTF	TGTGCCAGCAGTGAAGGGGGACTATATCCTTATGGCTACACCTTC
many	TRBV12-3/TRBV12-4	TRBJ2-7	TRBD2	CASSLKRRGLAGGIEQYF	TGTGCCAGCAGTTTAAAACGGAGGGGGCTAGCGGGAGGTATCGAGCAGTACTTC
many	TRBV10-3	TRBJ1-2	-	CAISEHTSVIGYTF	TGTGCCATCAGTGAACACACTTCGGTCATTGGCTACACCTTC
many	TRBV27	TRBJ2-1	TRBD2	CASSLGGAGYNEQFF	TGTGCCAGCAGCCTCGGGGGGGCCGGGTACAATGAGCAGTTCTTC
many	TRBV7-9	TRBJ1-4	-	CASSDSVSGTNEKLFF	TGTGCCAGCAGCGACTCCGTATCGGGGACGAATGAAAAACTGTTTTTT
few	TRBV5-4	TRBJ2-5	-	CASSSDRATDEETQYF	TGTGCCAGCAGCTCGGACCGTGCGACGGACGAGGAGACCCAGTACTTC
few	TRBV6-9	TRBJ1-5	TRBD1	CASSSDRVDQPQHF	TGTGCCAGCAGTTCGGACAGGGTAGATCAGCCCCAGCATTTT
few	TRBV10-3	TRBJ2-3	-	CAISESGPGDTQYF	TGTGCCATCAGTGAGTCGGGACCCGGAGATACGCAGTATTTT
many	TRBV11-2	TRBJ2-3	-	CASSLDPGYPSSPDTQYF	TGTGCCAGCAGCTTAGATCCGGGTTACCCATCGTCTCCAGATACGCAGTATTTT
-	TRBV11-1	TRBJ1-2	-	CASSSQEEGYTF	TGTGCCAGCAGCTCCCAAGAGGAGGGCTACACCTTC
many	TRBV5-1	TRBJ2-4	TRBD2	CASSPRTSGLNIQYF	TGCGCCAGCAGCCCCCGGACTAGCGGGCTCAACATTCAGTACTTC
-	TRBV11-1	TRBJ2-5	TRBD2	CASSSSRLAGVETQYF	TGTGCCAGCAGCTCCAGCCGACTAGCGGGGGTTGAGACCCAGTACTTC
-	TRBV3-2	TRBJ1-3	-	CASRLDRPKFSGNTIYF	TGTGCCAGCAGACTGGACAGGCCGAAATTCTCTGGAAACACCATATATTTT
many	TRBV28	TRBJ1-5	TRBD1	CASSPSGGRGNQPQHF	TGTGCCAGCAGTCCATCAGGGGGCAGGGGAAATCAGCCCCAGCATTTT